This T cell receptor beta chain was obtained from a study of T-cell reconstitution after alpha-beta-depleted transplantation in children. The study, taken as a whole, reports: At day 60, the high TCRbeta diversity found in some patients originated from recipient T cells and thymic progenitors that had survived. T-cell counts and diversity at one year following transplant were attributed mainly to newly produced T cells. By about two months after transplant, alpha-beta T cells reportedly arose from several hundred graft clones that had expanded.

CDR3 length: 15 residues. Trimming stripped 4 bases from V and 0 bases from J, with 10 bases between. Looked up from germline, CDR1 is MGHRA and CDR2 is YSYEKL. It was with unique molecular identifiers that the TCRbeta library was prepared. TCRdb processed the PCR reads anew with MiXCR; each CDR3 protein has one entry. The sample has around 16,000 distinct CDR3 sequences, about 8% seen once. This clonotype was detected ten times or more. The antigen remains undetermined. V gene TRBV4-1 combines with J gene TRBJ1-5; D gene unclear. The clonotype comes from a boy younger than two who had a stem cell transplant for Wiskott-Aldrich syndrome, so the T cells may come from the graft donor. The sample here was PBMCs, mostly from graft donor cells, taken 60 days after TCRalphabeta/CD19-depleted stem cell transplant. The chain's CDR3 is CASSLTWGSNQPQHF. CDR3 coding DNA: TGCGCCAGCAGCCTAACTTGGGGTAGCAATCAGCCCCAGCATTTT.